This T cell receptor (beta chain) was found in a study of tumor-infiltrating lymphocytes in oesophageal squamous cell carcinoma. TCRdb called the PCR reads again in MiXCR, with one record for every CDR3 protein. The sample has over 10,000 distinct CDR3 sequences; 45% to 55% are singletons. Between the trimmed V and J ends, which lost 1 base and 7 bases, there was a span of 16 bases. CDR3 length: 15 amino acids. Germline V gene lookup returns CDR1 SGHTA and CDR2 FQGNSA. The sequence came from a male donor with esophageal squamous cell carcinoma. Material for sequencing was normal esophageal tissue next to the tumor. The chain carries TRBV7-2 and TRBJ1-2; a possible D gene is TRBD1 (5 bases). CDR3 DNA sequence: TGTGCCAGCAGCTTAGTAGACAAGATAAGGGGTGGCTACACCTTC. Its translation: CASSLVDKIRGGYTF.